This entry describes one TCR beta chain. The antigen it binds to is not known. It has no much larger one-base neighbor in the sample; base qualities were not kept. Libraries were built with 5' RACE. Instrument on record: Illumina HiSeq 2500. A second PCR of roughly 7 to 11 cycles was performed with a sample-barcoded 5' primer and a J-beta primer mix. A template-switch 5' adaptor carrying 12 random nucleotides introduced a unique molecular identifier onto each TCR beta cDNA molecule. Each sample yielded at least 3 million CDR3-containing paired-end reads. First-strand cDNA was synthesized from all RNA with the Mint cDNA synthesis kit, primed by a TRBC-specific oligonucleotide. After uracil-DNA glycosylase treatment, a first 18-cycle PCR used universal primers M1SS and BC2_uni_R on all cDNA. From the authors' description of their analysis: For normalization, 1 million high-quality reads, each with a distinct molecular identifier, were randomly selected from each sample. Reads sharing molecular identifiers were discarded rather than binned into consensus sequences. CDR3 identification, clonotype clustering and error correction used MiTCR with a Q25 quality threshold and the strictest error-elimination algorithm. A nonparametric unseen species model using Euler transformation provided a lower-bound estimate of total TCR beta diversity. TCRdb redid the processing of the public reads, applying fastp at Q25 and MiXCR, and retained in-frame beta chains. Rows with a matching CDR3 protein are joined into one entry that keeps the most common DNA and genes. V and J calls and clone size were set by TCRdb, not the authors. In this sample the table shows some 1,000,000 distinct CDR3 sequences, under 30% of which occur a single time. The ten biggest clones cover less than 0.75% of the sample.

V lost 2 bases and J lost 2 bases; the stretch between them is 11 bases long. CDR1 and CDR2, per the germline V gene, are SGHRS and YFSETQ. The cysteine opens and the phenylalanine closes a CDR3 of 14 amino acids. Kept here is only the CDR3 DNA, which spans 42 bases and is read in frame from base 1. The data derive from a study of blood T cells in healthy people across ages (dated by TCRdb to 2013 to 2016). In the study overall: In model experiments, roughly one uniquely barcoded TCR beta cDNA molecule per two T cells was captured by template switching. Four age groups were formed from the donors: young (average approximately 16 years), middle-aged (around 41), aged (roughly 58) and long-lived (more than 75). Using the same blood draw, the study looked at two additional independent replicas of 1 million unique cDNA reads for two donors, one aged 18 to 29 and the other aged 80 or older. Using deep sequencing normalized with unique cDNA molecular identifiers, the study measured how TCR beta repertoire diversity changes with age. Study-wide conclusions, independent of this receptor: As age increased, observed TCR beta diversity per million T cells dropped in a roughly linear way, and a significant reduction was already evident by age around 41. Conclusive comparison of naive and antigen-experienced compartments was prevented by the profiling of bulk unsorted PBMCs. A strong correlation was found between observed TCR beta diversity and the percentage of naive T cells measured by flow cytometry. Because donor CMV infection status was unknown, age-related changes in expanded clonotypes were potentially confounded. Estimates of total diversity based on one million sequenced T cells were regarded as lower bounds and as underestimates. Compared with the aged group, the long-lived group had more naive CD4+ T cells, fewer expanded clones and increased TCR diversity, suggesting age selection.

The roughly 39 donors, aged roughly 6 to 95 years, were systemically healthy Caucasian individuals from Russia. Each donor gave roughly 9 milliliters of peripheral blood, drawn into EDTA-treated Vacutainer tubes. Ficoll-Paque density-gradient centrifugation was used to isolate PBMCs, with at least 7 million per sample. Trizol reagent was used to extract total RNA from the PBMCs, yielding at least 5 micrograms per sample. For every donor, flow cytometry on a PBMC aliquot measured the percentage of naive CD45RAhigh/CD27high T cells. Another study also made use of these data, one on T cells of mothers and their children. Looking at the second paper: Nine systemically healthy Caucasian individuals served as donors, namely three mothers together with their six children. cDNA synthesis used all of the extracted RNA, with approximately 1.4 ug of RNA in each 15 ul reaction. In the second PCR, the M1S primer added sample barcodes and 2-4 random nucleotides. Over 8 million TCR beta CDR3 reads were obtained for each mother, and 2.5 million to 3 million reads were obtained for each child. Thymic selection similarly shapes TCR recombination output in related and unrelated pairs, with minor effect from inherited differences. Normalized repertoire overlap was always slightly but never significantly higher in related than unrelated mother-child pairs. No persistent microchimeric T cell clones were found, with a detection sensitivity of approximately 95 clones per million clonotypes. The study used deep NGS to compare TCR beta repertoires of mothers and children, seeking features distinguishing related mother-child pairs from unrelated individuals. Mothers averaged about 40 +/- 4 years of age and children averaged around 10 +/- 4 years. After adapter ligation was performed with NEBNext reagents, the libraries were sequenced on an Illumina HiSeq 2000 with 100+100 nt paired-end reads. To avoid cross-contamination, the mother libraries and the child libraries were prepared a month apart and sequenced in separate runs. For each donor, between roughly 450,000 and 2,300,000 distinct TCR beta clonotypes were identified. Naive TCR beta clonotypes were estimated from low-frequency clonotypes matched to each donor's FACS-determined naive share, without sorting.

This receptor was obtained from a girl between 2 and 10 years old in good health. The specimen sequenced was blood. The rearranged chain carries TRBV5-1 and TRBJ2-7; the D gene could be TRBD1 or TRBD2, each one agreeing over 5 bases. The CDR3 corresponds to CASSLNQGAYEQYF. The DNA is as follows: TGCGCCAGCAGCTTAAACCAGGGAGCCTACGAGCAGTACTTC.